One and the same sample provided the 30 T cell receptor beta chains below, sequenced in a study of regulatory T cells in long-lasting Graves disease. Relying on iRepertoire HTBI primers and Arm-PCR of CDR3 regions, the team built TCR beta libraries. TCRdb re-called the multiplex PCR reads with MiXCR, one entry per CDR3 protein. Altogether about 450,000 distinct CDR3 sequences are present, 14% being singletons, with the ten largest covering more than 15%. Time point noted: newly diagnosed GD, antithyroid drugs for less than 3 months. From RNA extracted from PBMCs, the TCR library was made. These data were also reused for a study on T cells in Graves' hyperthyroidism and ophthalmopathy.

This material consisted of peripheral blood mononuclear cells (PBMCs), taken at new diagnosis, from a patient treated with antithyroid drugs. These receptor sequences come from a woman between 50 and 59 years old with Graves disease.

This clonotype was recorded many times. The chain combines TRBV5-1 with TRBJ2-4, with D tentatively TRBD1 (6 bases). The CDR3 covers 12 residues. CDR1 is SGHRS and CDR2 is YFSETQ in the germline V gene. V lost 3 bases and J lost 7, with 8 bases in between. The CDR3: CASSSTGNIQYF. The CDR3 DNA reads as TGCGCCAGCAGCTCAACAGGGAACATTCAGTACTTC.

This clonotype came up a few times. A much larger clone differs by one base, so this may be a read error. The gene calls are TRBV2 and TRBJ1-5; D might be TRBD1 (5 bases). Germline V lookup: CDR1 SNHLY, CDR2 FYNNEI. V was pared by 4 bases and J by 9 bases, with 10 bases between. This CDR3 has 12 residues. In DNA form, the CDR3 reads TGTGCCAGCAGTGCTGGGGGTTCGCCCCAGCATTTT. Its protein product is CASSAGGSPQHF.

Points on this clonotype: Possible read error: a much larger clone is one base away. The CDR3, as DNA: TGTGCCAGCTCAACTCGGGACTGGATCACAGGTACGCAGTATTTT. Translated: CASSTRDWITGTQYF. The V call is TRBV18, the J call TRBJ2-3; D might be TRBD2 (6 bases). Germline CDR1 KGHSH, CDR2 LQKENI. The CDR3 consists of 15 residues.

This clonotype was seen many times. The chain carries TRBV30 and TRBJ2-1; TRBD2 matches at 10 bases. The CDR3 length is 16 residues. After removal of 8 bases from V and 7 bases from J, the junction contained 17 bases not matched to a gene. Germline CDR1 reads GTSNPN; CDR2 reads SVGIG (reference sequence). CDR3 coding DNA: TGTGCCCTTGGCGTAAAACAAGCGGGAGGGCCTAATGAGCAGTTCTTC. Translated: CALGVKQAGGPNEQFF. The variable domain in full, completed from reference TRBV30 and TRBJ2-1, reads SQTIHQWPATLVQPVGSPLSLECTVEGTSNPNLYWYRQAAGRGLQLLFYSVGIGQISSEVPQNLSASRPQDRQFILSSKKLLLSDSGFYLCALGVKQAGGPNEQFFGPGTRLTVL.

V usage is TRBV6-2 or TRBV6-3 and J usage is TRBJ2-7, with D unclear. This CDR3 is 14 amino acids long. V was clipped by 6 bases and J by 2 bases, with 14 bases between them. In germline, CDR1 is MNHEY, CDR2 SVGEGT. CDR3 bases: TGTGCCAGCAGCCGTACCTCCTCTGCCTACGAGCAGTACTTC. Translated, it gives CASSRTSSAYEQYF.

This clonotype was detected many times. The rearrangement uses TRBV30 and TRBJ2-3; 8 nucleotides match TRBD2. The DNA end favors TRBJ2-5, so the J call may be wrong. The CDR3 extends over 13 amino acids. CDR1 and CDR2 from the germline V gene are GTSNPN and SVGIG (reference sequence). CDR3 protein: CAWSWTSRETQYF. The CDR3 DNA is TGTGCCTGGAGTTGGACTAGCAGGGAGACCCAGTACTTC.

This clonotype appeared many times. This rearrangement joins TRBV10-1 to TRBJ2-1; D unclear. Trimming pared 2 bases from V and 9 bases from J, leaving 11 bases between. This CDR3 region has 13 residues. Germline-derived CDR1 and CDR2 are WNHNN and SYGVQD (reference sequence). CDR3 in amino acids: CASSEGPIPEQFF. Written as DNA, the CDR3 is TGCGCCAGCAGTGAGGGCCCGATCCCTGAGCAGTTCTTC.

This clonotype was observed at least ten times. V is TRBV3-1 and J is TRBJ2-3; a weak D match, TRBD2 (6 bases). Trimming took off 0 bases at V and 2 bases at J, with 15 bases between the two ends. The CDR3 length is 17 residues. CDR1 is LGHDT and CDR2 is YNNKEL in the germline V gene (reference sequence). In nucleotides, the CDR3 is TGTGCCAGCAGCCAAGAGTTCACCGGCGGGGCCACAGATACGCAGTATTTT. It yields the protein CASSQEFTGGATDTQYF.

There are many counts of this clonotype. The genes are TRBV12-3 or TRBV12-4 and TRBJ2-1; 10 bases align to TRBD1. V shed 6 bases and J 8 bases; nucleotides not matched to a gene: 10. This CDR3 is built from 15 residues. CDR3 in DNA: TGTGCCAGCAGCTACCCGACAGGGGGCTGGGATGAGCAGTTCTTC. It translates to CASSYPTGGWDEQFF.

There are a few counts of this clonotype. The chain employs TRBV5-1 and TRBJ1-4, with a possible D match to TRBD1 (6 bases). The CDR3 totals 13 residues. Germline V gene lookup returns CDR1 SGHRS and CDR2 YFSETQ. The V and J ends lost 4 bases and 8 bases respectively, with 12 bases between them. In nucleotides, the CDR3 is TGCGCCAGCAGCGAATCGCAGGGGGAAAAACTGTTTTTT. Amino acid sequence: CASSESQGEKLFF.

To note about this clonotype: A much more abundant neighbour one base away suggests this may be a read error. The rearrangement uses TRBV11-2 and TRBJ2-3; tentatively, D is TRBD2 (5 bases). Per the germline V gene, CDR1 is SGHAT and CDR2 is FQNNGV. This CDR3 region has 15 residues. In nucleotides, the CDR3 is TGTGCCGGCAGCTTAGAGGGTGTGGACCGGGATACGCAGTATTTT. Its protein is CAGSLEGVDRDTQYF.

This clonotype was detected ten times or more. The V and J genes are TRBV3-1 and TRBJ2-2; D is uncertain. V dropped 11 bases and J dropped 7 bases, with 20 bases sitting between them. The CDR3 consists of 14 residues. Looked up from germline, CDR1 is LGHDT and CDR2 is YNNKEL (reference sequence). The CDR3 DNA reads as TGTGCCTCCCGAAACACAGATTATGTCGGGGAGCTGTTTTTT. This encodes CASRNTDYVGELFF.

This clonotype was counted ten times or more. V is TRBV28 and J is TRBJ2-7; no clear D. Germline lookup yields CDR1 MDHEN and CDR2 SYDVKM. The CDR3 sequence is 16 residues long. V was clipped by 1 base and J by 1 base, with 14 bases between them. The CDR3: CASSLLPPTASYEQYF. CDR3 in DNA: TGTGCCAGCAGTTTATTACCGCCCACGGCGTCCTACGAGCAGTACTTC.

The chain links TRBV20-1 to TRBJ2-7, with 8 bases that match TRBD1. V shed 3 bases and J 7 bases; nucleotides not matched to a gene: 8. The CDR3 runs to 13 residues. Per the germline V gene, CDR1 is DFQATT and CDR2 is SNEGSKA (reference sequence). CDR3 region: CSARRTGRQEQYF. Written as DNA, the CDR3 is TGCAGTGCTAGGAGGACAGGGCGGCAGGAGCAGTACTTC.

This clonotype was counted ten times or more. The V gene is TRBV2, the J gene TRBJ1-5; a weak D match, TRBD1 (5 bases). This CDR3 is built from 17 residues. V gave up 3 bases and J gave up 0 bases, with 15 bases separating them. Germline CDR1 SNHLY, CDR2 FYNNEI. DNA of the CDR3: TGTGCCAGCAGTGACGCGGCAGGGCTCTATAGCAATCAGCCCCAGCATTTT. It yields the protein CASSDAAGLYSNQPQHF.

The chain is built from TRBV7-3 and TRBJ2-6; no clear D gene. The CDR3 runs 15 residues. Trimming shortened V by 5 bases and J by 1 base, and 9 bases separated the two germline ends. The germline CDR1 and CDR2 sequences are SGHTA and FQGTGA. The CDR3 DNA follows: TGTGCCAGCAGCACGCAAATTTCTGGGGCCAACGTCCTGACTTTC. This sequence encodes CASSTQISGANVLTF.

This chain uses TRBV30 with TRBJ2-4; perhaps TRBD1 as D (6 bases). This CDR3 has 17 residues. The germline V and J ends were trimmed by 2 bases and 0 bases, with 17 bases remaining between them. Germline V gene lookup returns CDR1 GTSNPN and CDR2 SVGIG (reference sequence). Written as DNA, the CDR3 is TGTGCCTGGAGTCGAGGGACATCCAACTTAGCCAAAAACATTCAGTACTTC. Protein sequence: CAWSRGTSNLAKNIQYF.

The J gene is TRBJ2-7, the V gene TRBV7-2; 10 bases are a match to TRBD1. The CDR3 consists of 16 residues. The germline V gene has CDR1 SGHTA and CDR2 FQGNSA. J lost 3 bases, V lost 5 bases, and 10 bases had no gene match. The CDR3 bases are TGTGCCAGCAGCCCTAGCCGGACAGGGGGGAACTACGAGCAGTACTTC. Its translation is CASSPSRTGGNYEQYF.

This clonotype has a count of ten or more. The chain couples TRBV2 to TRBJ1-3; perhaps TRBD1 as D (5 bases). The germline V gene has CDR1 SNHLY and CDR2 FYNNEI. The CDR3 totals 15 residues. Between the trimmed V and J ends, which lost 4 bases and 2 bases, there was a span of 12 bases. The CDR3 nucleotides read TGTGCCAGCAGTGGGGGAAGGGGAGCTGGAAACACCATATATTTT. Translated, it gives CASSGGRGAGNTIYF.

This clonotype was observed many times. The chain uses TRBV12-3 or TRBV12-4 and TRBJ1-2; TRBD1 aligns across 9 bases. The length of the CDR3 is 14 residues. After removal of 5 bases from V and 7 bases from J, the junction contained 8 bases not matched to a gene. DNA of the CDR3: TGTGCCAGCAGTGGGACAGGGAGGGTTCGTGGCTACACCTTC. Translating it yields CASSGTGRVRGYTF.

The chain joins TRBV15 to TRBJ1-6, with 9 bases fitting TRBD1. The CDR3 runs 15 residues. Germline CDR1 reads LNHNV; CDR2 reads YYDKDF (reference sequence). Trimming removed 8 bases from V and 1 base from J; junction bases left unmatched: 3. The CDR3 here is CATYRGQSYNSPLHF. The CDR3 bases are TGTGCCACCTACAGGGGGCAATCCTATAATTCACCCCTCCACTTT.

This clonotype was seen repeatedly, ten times or more. V gene TRBV3-1 combines with J gene TRBJ1-1, with D perhaps matching TRBD1 (5 bases). Trimming took off 3 bases at V and 11 bases at J, with 22 bases between the two ends. Germline loops: CDR1 LGHDT, CDR2 YNNKEL (reference sequence). The CDR3 covers 15 residues. The CDR3 region has the DNA TGTGCCAGCAGCCATCCCCTTAATTTTGGGGGTACGGCTTTCTTT. It yields the protein CASSHPLNFGGTAFF.

This clonotype showed up many times. V and J are TRBV20-1 and TRBJ2-3; the D is unclear. V lost 3 bases, J lost 2 bases, and 15 bases lay in between. CDR1 DFQATT and CDR2 SNEGSKA come from the germline V gene (reference sequence). This CDR3 contains 15 residues. As DNA, the CDR3 is TGCAGTGCTAGTTTGGCTTACTCTGCCACAGATACGCAGTATTTT. This translates into CSASLAYSATDTQYF.

The sample holds many counts of this clonotype. This chain uses TRBV12-3 or TRBV12-4 with TRBJ1-5; D gene ambiguous. The V end lost 4 bases, the J end lost 7 bases, and 2 bases lay between the germline ends. This CDR3 spans 10 amino acids. This chain's CDR3 is CASSWQPQHF. The CDR3, as DNA: TGTGCCAGCAGTTGGCAGCCCCAGCATTTT.

The CDR3 here is CASSAWTSNAKNIQYF. The CDR3, as DNA: TGTGCCAGCAGCGCCTGGACTAGCAATGCCAAAAACATTCAGTACTTC. The chain is built from TRBV9 and TRBJ2-4; 8 bases line up with TRBD2. Germline CDR1 is SGDLS and CDR2 is YYNGEE. J gave up 1 base and V 3 bases, and 6 bases lay outside the gene matches. This CDR3 contains 16 residues.

In regard to this clonotype: A read error may be the cause here, since a much bigger clone is one base away. The V gene is TRBV3-1, the J gene TRBJ1-5; D not certain. From germline, CDR1 is LGHDT and CDR2 YNNKEL (reference sequence). The CDR3 contains 15 residues. The CDR3 nucleotides read TGTGCCGGCAGCCTGGGGAGGGCTAGCAATCAGCCCCAGCATTTT. Translated: CAGSLGRASNQPQHF.

This clonotype was counted between two and nine times. The chain links TRBV10-3 to TRBJ2-7; the match to TRBD2 covers 8 bases. The CDR3 is 14 residues long. V lost 6 bases, J lost 2 bases, and 6 bases stayed unmatched. In germline, CDR1 is ENHRY, CDR2 SYGVKD. The CDR3 reads CAISEAGETYEQYF. DNA for the CDR3: TGTGCCATCAGCGAAGCGGGAGAGACCTACGAGCAGTACTTC.

This clonotype was recorded a few times. J is TRBJ1-2 and V is TRBV3-1; a weak D match, TRBD1 (5 bases). The germline CDR1 and CDR2 sequences are LGHDT and YNNKEL (reference sequence). The ends were cut back, 0 bases at V and 7 bases at J, with 15 bases in the middle. The CDR3 loop spans 15 amino acids. CDR3 sequence reads: CASSQDVRGLGGYTF. CDR3 sequence (DNA): TGTGCCAGCAGCCAAGATGTGAGGGGACTCGGTGGCTACACCTTC.

This clonotype came up many times. The chain links TRBV29-1 to TRBJ1-4; 7 bases line up with TRBD1. V lost 6 bases, J lost 4 bases, and 8 bases stayed unmatched. Germline V CDR1 and CDR2: SQVTM, ANQGSEA. This CDR3 spans 14 amino acids. CDR3 nucleotides: TGCAGCGTATCCGGGACAGTTGTTAATGAAAAACTGTTTTTT. Translation: CSVSGTVVNEKLFF.

J is TRBJ2-7 and V is TRBV9, with 13 bases identical to TRBD2. After removal of 0 bases from V and 7 bases from J, the junction contained 10 bases not matched to a gene. The CDR3 length is 17 residues. Germline CDR1 reads SGDLS; CDR2 reads YYNGEE. In DNA, the CDR3 is TGTGCCAGCAGCGTAGGCGGGACTAGCGGGAAAAGTGGAGAGCAGTACTTC. Its translation: CASSVGGTSGKSGEQYF. Full variable domain (missing parts from reference TRBV9 and TRBJ2-7): DSGVTQTPKHLITATGQRVTLRCSPRSGDLSVYWYQQSLDQGLQFLIQYYNGEERAKGNILERFSAQQFPDLHSELNLSSLELGDSALYFCASSVGGTSGKSGEQYFGPGTRLTVT.